Reported below is one T cell receptor beta chain. Germline-derived CDR1 and CDR2 are MNHEY and SMNVEV (reference sequence). This CDR3 has 15 amino acids. V lost 1 base, J lost 3 bases, and 6 bases stayed unmatched. This sample was included in a study of shared clonotypes between healthy human individuals. This table comes from immunoSEQ multiplex PCR, and its TCRdb copy is limited to in-frame clones, with some not included. The sample includes some 690,000 clones, about 92% of them seen just once. This sequence joins TRBV27 and TRBJ2-7, with 7 bases fitting TRBD2. Sequencing was done on a sample of memory CD8+ T cells from PBMCs. Subset meaning: CD45RO+ cells pooled with CCR7-negative TemRA cells. This TCR came from a man aged 18 to 30 in good health. Some clones in this sample may be carry-over from other donors' samples. The CDR3 loop is CASSLLAGVGYEQYF. CDR3 nucleotide sequence: TGTGCCAGCAGTTTATTGGCGGGAGTCGGCTACGAGCAGTACTTC.